The subject of this entry is one T cell receptor beta chain. This specimen comes from a study of control samples from healthy donors and cancer patients. The repertoire was sequenced with immunoSEQ multiplex PCR; TCRdb's copy has only in-frame clones and lacks some. The table shows 95,000 to 130,000 clones, with over 90% occurring only once. The V and J ends lost 6 bases and 4 bases, in that order; junction bases with no gene match: 9. The CDR3 is 14 amino acids. The V gene's germline CDR1 is SGHRS and CDR2 YFSETQ. The source material was blood. The TCR was taken from a man between 25 and 39 years old in good health. This sequence joins TRBV5-1 and TRBJ1-1; 7 nucleotides agree with TRBD1. The CDR3 nucleotides are TGCGCCAGCACTCGCACAGGGGAGGGCACTGAAGCTTTCTTT. Amino acids: CASTRTGEGTEAFF.